Each of the 32 T cell receptor beta chains below was sequenced from the same sample in a study of OX40 agonist ivuxolimab in advanced cancers. Data came from immunoSEQ multiplex PCR; TCRdb stores just in-frame clones and leaves some out. This repertoire shows about 54,000 clones, approximately 90% found once; its top ten account for roughly 9.4%. The sample was CD4+ or CD8+ T cells sorted from blood, taken in a trial of the OX40 agonist ivuxolimab. The receptors were sampled from an adult with an advanced solid tumor such as melanoma, head and neck, liver or kidney cancer.

J is TRBJ1-2 and V is TRBV4-1; 9 bases are a match to TRBD1. Germline V lookup: CDR1 MGHRA, CDR2 YSYEKL. V shed 5 bases, J shed 3 bases, and the junction held 10 bases outside the gene matches. CDR3 length equals 16 residues. CDR3 amino acids: CASSATGTGTYYGYTF. CDR3 sequence (DNA): TGCGCCAGCAGCGCGACCGGGACAGGGACTTACTATGGCTACACCTTC.

This rearrangement joins TRBV30 to TRBJ1-2, with TRBD1 matching 7 bases. Germline-derived CDR1 and CDR2 are GTSNPN and SVGIG (reference sequence). This CDR3 has 16 residues. V shed 0 bases and J 4 bases; nucleotides not matched to a gene: 11. The CDR3 is CAWSVREGAWSYGYTF. DNA for the CDR3: TGTGCCTGGAGTGTAAGAGAGGGGGCCTGGAGCTATGGCTACACCTTC.

DNA for the CDR3: TGTGCCAGCAGCTTAAATCCAACCTATAGCAATCAGCCCCAGCATTTT. Translating gives CASSLNPTYSNQPQHF. This chain uses TRBV28 with TRBJ1-5; no clear D. Trimming stripped 6 bases from V and 0 bases from J, with 15 bases between. The CDR3 loop spans 16 amino acids. The germline CDR1 and CDR2 sequences are MDHEN and SYDVKM.

This clone was picked up one time. This chain uses TRBV29-1 with TRBJ1-2; 8 positions agree with TRBD1. Germline CDR1 SQVTM, CDR2 ANQGSEA. This CDR3 comprises 14 residues. The V gene end was trimmed by 5 bases and the J gene end by 3 bases; junction bases not matched to a gene: 8. CDR3 loop: CSVLRQGHDYGYTF. The DNA of the CDR3 is TGCAGCGTTCTACGACAGGGGCATGACTATGGCTACACCTTC.

V and J are TRBV12-2 and TRBJ1-2. TRBV12-2 is a pseudogene segment. This CDR3 spans 13 amino acids. The chain's CDR3 is CASRLFGGYGYTF. CDR3 DNA sequence: TGTGCAAGTCGCCTCTTTGGGGGGTATGGCTACACCTTC.

The rearrangement links TRBV13 to TRBJ2-7; TRBD1 matches 7 bases. Germline V CDR1 and CDR2: PRHDT, FYEKMQ (reference sequence). Trimming removed 5 bases from V and 1 base from J; junction bases left unmatched: 2. The CDR3 extends over 13 amino acids. CDR3 sequence reads: CASSLGQSYEQYF. CDR3 nucleotides: TGTGCCAGCAGCCTGGGACAGTCCTACGAGCAGTACTTC.

This rearrangement joins TRBV7-9 to TRBJ2-7, with a tentative D call TRBD1 (5 bases). Germline CDR1 and CDR2: SEHNR and FQNEAQ (reference sequence). CDR3 length equals 18 residues. Deletions cut 5 bases from V and 0 bases from J, with 23 bases between. In nucleotides, the CDR3 is TGTGCCAGCAGCCCACTAACATCCGACAGTTTTGGCTCCTACGAGCAGTACTTC. Translation gives CASSPLTSDSFGSYEQYF.

The rearrangement joins TRBV25-1 to TRBJ1-1; tentatively, D is TRBD1 (5 bases). This CDR3 is 14 amino acids long. Trimming left V 2 bases short and J 4 bases short, with 11 bases between. Per germline, CDR1 MGHDK and CDR2 SYGVNS. The CDR3 sequence: CASSEQGGGTEAFF. As DNA, the CDR3 is TGTGCCAGCAGTGAACAGGGCGGGGGCACTGAAGCTTTCTTT.

CDR3 nucleotide sequence: TGTGCCAGTAGTAACCGCCCGGGACAGGTCCACTATGGCTACACCTTC. Amino acid sequence: CASSNRPGQVHYGYTF. V is TRBV19 and J is TRBJ1-2; TRBD1 agrees at 8 bases. Trimming at V came to 4 bases and at J to 3 bases, leaving 10 bases not matched to a gene. This CDR3 region has 16 residues. Per the germline V gene, CDR1 is LNHDA and CDR2 is SQIVND (reference sequence).

The rearrangement uses TRBV5-6 and TRBJ1-1, with unresolved D. CDR3 length equals 13 residues. V dropped 5 bases and J dropped 0 bases, with 8 bases sitting between them. Germline assignment: CDR1 SGHDT and CDR2 YYEEEE. This CDR3 reads CASRKGLNTEAFF. For the CDR3, the DNA is TGTGCCAGCAGAAAGGGATTGAACACTGAAGCTTTCTTT. The full variable domain, with the rest looked up from reference TRBV5-6 and TRBJ1-1, is DAGVTQSPTHLIKTRGQQVTLRCSPKSGHDTVSWYQQALGQGPQFIFQYYEEEERQRGNFPDRFSGHQFPNYSSELNVNALLLGDSALYLCASRKGLNTEAFFGQGTRLTVV.

This rearrangement joins TRBV6-4 to TRBJ2-1, with 14 positions matching TRBD2. V gave up 3 bases and J gave up 5 bases; unmatched junction bases: 3. CDR3 length: 16 amino acids. In germline, CDR1 is MRHNA, CDR2 SNTAGT. CDR3 bases: TGTGCCAGCAGTGATGGGACTAGCGGGGGAAACAATGAGCAGTTCTTC. Amino acid sequence: CASSDGTSGGNNEQFF.

The V call is TRBV5-6, the J call TRBJ1-2, with 8 bases that match TRBD1. Per the germline V gene, CDR1 is SGHDT and CDR2 is YYEEEE. There are 15 residues in the CDR3. Losses at the gene ends were 5 bases for V and 2 bases for J; bases not matched to a gene: 8. The CDR3, as DNA: TGTGCCAGCAGAGAAACAGGGGGAAGAAACTATGGCTACACCTTC. This encodes CASRETGGRNYGYTF.

The rearrangement links TRBV13 to TRBJ2-3; D might be TRBD1 or TRBD2, each matching 5 bases. Deletions cut 3 bases from V and 0 bases from J, with 10 bases between. Germline lookup yields CDR1 PRHDT and CDR2 FYEKMQ (reference sequence). The CDR3 covers 15 residues. The CDR3, as DNA: TGTGCCAGCAGCTTGGGGGAACCCAGCACAGATACGCAGTATTTT. This codes for CASSLGEPSTDTQYF.

The gene calls are TRBV9 and TRBJ2-1; D unresolved. Per germline, CDR1 SGDLS and CDR2 YYNGEE. Trimming shortened V by 2 bases and J by 9 bases, and 6 bases separated the two germline ends. CDR3 length: 11 residues. The CDR3 reads CASSVGLEQFF. Here the CDR3 DNA reads TGTGCCAGCAGCGTGGGCCTTGAGCAGTTCTTC. The whole variable domain, filled in from reference TRBV9 and TRBJ2-1, reads DSGVTQTPKHLITATGQRVTLRCSPRSGDLSVYWYQQSLDQGLQFLIQYYNGEERAKGNILERFSAQQFPDLHSELNLSSLELGDSALYFCASSVGLEQFFGPGTRLTVL.

The chain combines TRBV4-3 with TRBJ2-7; no clear D gene. CDR3 length: 13 residues. Per germline, CDR1 LGHNA and CDR2 YSLEER. V lost 0 bases and J lost 3, with 6 bases in between. CDR3 nucleotides: TGCGCCAGCAGCCAAGATTCGGGCTACGAGCAGTACTTC. The encoded protein is CASSQDSGYEQYF.

The rearrangement joins TRBV28 to TRBJ2-7; 8 nucleotides match TRBD2. CDR3 size: 14 residues. CDR1 is MDHEN and CDR2 is SYDVKM in the germline V gene. V gave up 3 bases and J gave up 4 bases; unmatched junction bases: 5. CDR3 coding DNA: TGTGCCAGCAGTTTCGAAAGCGGGAGTTACGAGCAGTACTTC. It encodes CASSFESGSYEQYF.

The rearrangement uses TRBV30 and TRBJ2-3; D may be TRBD1 or TRBD2 (5 bases each). Deletions cut 2 bases from V and 0 bases from J, with 15 bases between. This CDR3 has 16 residues. CDR1 and CDR2 (germline): GTSNPN, SVGIG (reference sequence). CDR3 coding DNA: TGTGCCTGGAGTATTGGAGGCGACAGTAGCACAGATACGCAGTATTTT. This encodes CAWSIGGDSSTDTQYF.

The V gene is TRBV27, the J gene TRBJ2-1; 8 bases fit TRBD2. The V gene end was trimmed by 5 bases and the J gene end by 4 bases; junction bases not matched to a gene: 22. The CDR3 spans 20 residues. CDR1 and CDR2 from the germline V gene are MNHEY and SMNVEV (reference sequence). The CDR3 sequence is CASSPSGPLVAGPRYNEQFF. Here the CDR3 DNA reads TGTGCCAGCAGTCCCTCGGGACCGTTAGTAGCGGGACCCCGATACAATGAGCAGTTCTTC.

The J gene is TRBJ2-2, the V gene TRBV11-2; D is uncertain. The ends were cut back, 7 bases at V and 3 bases at J, with 24 bases in the middle. The CDR3 consists of 18 residues. Germline V gives CDR1 SGHAT, CDR2 FQNNGV. The CDR3 coding sequence is TGTGCCAGCATCCACCCCCCCCGTTGGAACGGACACACCGGGGAGCTGTTTTTT. This encodes CASIHPPRWNGHTGELFF.

The gene calls are TRBV7-9 and TRBJ2-7; D gene uncertain. The CDR3 totals 13 residues. Germline CDR1 is SEHNR and CDR2 is FQNEAQ (reference sequence). V lost 1 base, J lost 5 bases, and 9 bases lay in between. DNA for the CDR3: TGTGCCAGCAGCTTAGTTCTGAAGGACGAGCAGTACTTC. Protein sequence: CASSLVLKDEQYF.

CDR3 DNA: TGTGCCATCGAAGGCGGGACATCGGAAACCGGGGCCCAAGAGACCCAGTACTTC. Its translation is CAIEGGTSETGAQETQYF. The rearrangement joins TRBV30 to TRBJ2-5, with D perhaps assigned TRBD1 or TRBD2 (6 bases each). Germline values: CDR1 GTSNPN, CDR2 SVGIG (reference sequence). CDR3 length: 18 amino acids. The germline V and J ends were trimmed by 8 bases and 1 base, with 29 bases remaining between them.

This clone appeared once. The chain couples TRBV9 to TRBJ2-1; tentatively, D is TRBD1 (5 bases). This CDR3 is 13 amino acids long. Trimming cost V 4 bases and J 6 bases, with 11 bases left between them. Per germline, CDR1 SGDLS and CDR2 YYNGEE. Here the CDR3 reads CASSTQGFNEQFF. CDR3 DNA: TGTGCCAGCAGCACCCAGGGTTTCAATGAGCAGTTCTTC.

The chain joins TRBV6-6 to TRBJ2-5; possible D gene TRBD2, 6 bases. Germline V gene data show CDR1 as MNHNY and CDR2 as SVGAGI (reference sequence). The CDR3 sequence is 14 residues long. Trimming removed 6 bases from V and 4 bases from J, with 15 bases in between. The CDR3 nucleotides read TGTGCCAGCAGGAGACTAGGATCCCTAGAGACCCAGTACTTC. Protein sequence: CASRRLGSLETQYF.

Turning to this clone: Its ends do not fully match the called genes, so a read error is possible. This chain uses TRBV7-9 with TRBJ1-1, with 7 bases lining up with TRBD1. This CDR3 has 17 residues. Germline V lookup: CDR1 SEHNR, CDR2 FQNEAQ (reference sequence). The CDR3 region has the DNA TGTGCCAACAGCTTAGTCCCCGGACAGCCAGGGGGGGCTGAAGCTTTCTTT. Protein: CANSLVPGQPGGAEAFF.

The chain employs TRBV6-6 and TRBJ2-5; D uncertain. The CDR3 consists of 14 residues. Germline V lookup: CDR1 MNHNY, CDR2 SVGAGI (reference sequence). Deletions cut 0 bases from V and 4 bases from J, with 9 bases between. The chain's CDR3 is CASSYSLWGETQYF. The CDR3, as DNA: TGTGCCAGCAGTTACTCGTTGTGGGGAGAGACCCAGTACTTC.

This clone was seen a handful of times. This chain joins TRBV5-1 and TRBJ1-4, with 9 bases identical to TRBD1. The CDR3 has 17 amino acids. V lost 4 bases to trimming and J lost 6 bases; unmatched junction nucleotides: 13. Germline loops: CDR1 SGHRS, CDR2 YFSETQ. CDR3 residues: CASSESDRGRSYEKLFF. Here the CDR3 DNA reads TGCGCCAGCAGCGAGTCGGACAGGGGTCGGTCTTATGAAAAACTGTTTTTT.

The chain couples TRBV28 to TRBJ2-7, with D perhaps TRBD2 (5 bases). The CDR3 totals 14 residues. Trimming took off 6 bases at V and 3 bases at J, with 15 bases between the two ends. The germline gives CDR1 MDHEN, CDR2 SYDVKM. CDR3 DNA sequence: TGTGCCAGCAGGGGTCGGGGATTAAACTACGAGCAGTACTTC. Translation gives CASRGRGLNYEQYF.

The V call is TRBV28, the J call TRBJ1-2; D is perhaps TRBD1 (6 bases). The CDR3 extends over 13 amino acids. Trimming took off 8 bases at V and 2 bases at J, with 12 bases between the two ends. Germline V lookup: CDR1 MDHEN, CDR2 SYDVKM. The CDR3: CASFIGGNYGYTF. The CDR3 DNA is TGTGCCAGCTTCATAGGGGGGAACTATGGCTACACCTTC.

V gene TRBV11-2 combines with J gene TRBJ2-1, with 13 bases fitting TRBD2. The CDR3 is 16 amino acids. Trimming took 3 bases from V and 8 from J; bases not matched to a gene: 7. Germline CDR1 is SGHAT and CDR2 is FQNNGV. CDR3 sequence reads: CASSFLTSGGADEQFF. CDR3 DNA sequence: TGTGCCAGCAGCTTCTTAACTAGCGGGGGGGCCGATGAGCAGTTCTTC.

The chain has TRBV6-5 and TRBJ1-5, with 7 bases aligning to TRBD1. The CDR3 covers 15 residues. The V gene end was trimmed by 4 bases and the J gene end by 4 bases; junction bases not matched to a gene: 7. Germline V gene data show CDR1 as MNHEY and CDR2 as SVGAGI. CDR3 region: CASSWTGQVNQPQHF. Written as DNA, the CDR3 is TGTGCCAGCAGTTGGACTGGACAGGTAAATCAGCCCCAGCATTTT.

The rearrangement joins TRBV7-8 to TRBJ2-7; 7 bases agree with TRBD1. The CDR3 spans 16 residues. V lost 5 bases to trimming and J lost 2 bases; unmatched junction nucleotides: 12. Germline V CDR1 and CDR2: SGHVS, FQNEAQ. CDR3 sequence reads: CASSPKPGQHPYEQYF. The CDR3 nucleotides are TGTGCCAGCAGCCCAAAACCGGGACAGCATCCCTACGAGCAGTACTTC.

Written as DNA, the CDR3 is TGTGCCAGCAGTGAATTGGACATCTCCTACGAGCAGTACTTC. Protein product: CASSELDISYEQYF. The chain recombines TRBV25-1 with TRBJ2-7; weak D call: TRBD1 (5 bases). This CDR3 has 14 residues. Germline V lookup: CDR1 MGHDK, CDR2 SYGVNS. V dropped 1 base and J dropped 0 bases, with 7 bases sitting between them.